The rows below give T cell receptor beta chains drawn from one sample of a study of T cells in localized non-small cell lung cancer. Libraries were prepared by immunoSEQ multiplex PCR; TCRdb keeps only in-frame clonotypes and omits some of them. The sample carries around 50,000 clones, about 85% recorded once. Here the sequenced sample was PBMCs, taken before any cancer treatment. These receptors originate from a man between 40 and 69 years old with stage II lung adenocarcinoma. Each CDR3 is given with its conserved first and last residue. The D gene is left open where the match is weak. Size tells how often a clone was seen (once, few, many) or the class of an expanded clone, and some rows leave it out.

v_call,clone_size,d_call,j_call,cdr3_aa,cdr3_nt
TRBV4-1,-,-,TRBJ1-2,CASSLDGTLNYGYTF,TGCGCCAGCAGCCTAGACGGCACACTCAACTATGGCTACACCTTC
TRBV7-9,-,-,TRBJ1-6,CASSLEGVGSPLHF,TGTGCCAGCAGCTTAGAAGGGGTCGGATCACCCCTCCACTTT
TRBV20-1,-,-,TRBJ1-2,CSASPRSYTF,TGCAGTGCTTCCCCTCGCTCCTACACCTTC
TRBV30,-,TRBD1,TRBJ1-2,CAWSRGRQGPGYGYTF,TGTGCCTGGAGTAGGGGGAGACAGGGACCAGGGTATGGCTACACCTTC
TRBV5-3,-,-,TRBJ1-5,CASSLERDFNQPQHF,TGTGCCAGCAGCTTGGAACGGGACTTCAATCAGCCCCAGCATTTT
TRBV6-4,-,-,TRBJ2-6,CASSVEASGANVLTF,TGTGCCAGCAGTGTTGAGGCCTCTGGGGCCAACGTCCTGACTTTC
TRBV5-4,-,TRBD1,TRBJ1-1,CASSLNRGWTEAFF,TGTGCCAGCAGCTTGAACAGGGGGTGGACTGAAGCTTTCTTT
TRBV9,-,-,TRBJ1-1,CASSPPGAAEAFF,TGTGCCAGCAGCCCTCCTGGGGCGGCTGAAGCTTTCTTT
TRBV5-4,-,TRBD1,TRBJ1-5,CASSPGTGVHQPQHF,TGTGCCAGCAGCCCCGGGACAGGGGTGCATCAGCCCCAGCATTTT
TRBV6-5,-,-,TRBJ1-2,CASSYSMTASDGYTF,TGTGCCAGCAGTTACTCGATGACAGCCTCGGATGGCTACACCTTC
TRBV15,once,-,TRBJ2-5,CATSRDHGDETQYF,TGTGCCACCAGCAGAGATCACGGGGATGAGACCCAGTACTTC
TRBV5-1,-,-,TRBJ2-6,CASSLGVPGANVLTF,TGCGCCAGCAGCTTGGGTGTCCCTGGGGCCAACGTCCTGACTTTC
TRBV19,once,-,TRBJ1-6,CASSMAVRNSPLHF,TGTGCCAGTAGTATGGCAGTCAGGAATTCACCCCTCCACTTT
TRBV18,once,TRBD1,TRBJ1-2,CASSPTDREPNYGYTF,TGTGCCAGCTCACCCACGGACAGGGAACCTAACTATGGCTACACCTTC
TRBV19,-,-,TRBJ2-1,CASSIAISYNEQFF,TGTGCCAGTAGTATAGCGATCTCCTACAATGAGCAGTTCTTC